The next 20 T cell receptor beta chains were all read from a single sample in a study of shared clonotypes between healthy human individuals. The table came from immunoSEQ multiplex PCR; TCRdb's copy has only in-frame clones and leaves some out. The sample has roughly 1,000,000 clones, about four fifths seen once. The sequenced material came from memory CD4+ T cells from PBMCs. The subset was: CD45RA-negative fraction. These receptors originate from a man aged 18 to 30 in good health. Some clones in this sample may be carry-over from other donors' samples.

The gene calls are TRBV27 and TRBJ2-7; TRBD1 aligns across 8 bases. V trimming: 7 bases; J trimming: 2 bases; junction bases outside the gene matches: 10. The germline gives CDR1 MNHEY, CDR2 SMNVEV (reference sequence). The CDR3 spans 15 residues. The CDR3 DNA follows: TGTGCCAGCACCCCGAAGCGACAGGGGACCTACGAGCAGTACTTC. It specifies CASTPKRQGTYEQYF.

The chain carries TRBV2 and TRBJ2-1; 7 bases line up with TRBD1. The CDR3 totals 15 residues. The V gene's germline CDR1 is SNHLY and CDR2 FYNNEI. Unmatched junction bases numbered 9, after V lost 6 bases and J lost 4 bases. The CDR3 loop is CASSAPGQTYNEQFF. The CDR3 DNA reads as TGTGCCAGCAGCGCCCCGGGACAGACTTACAATGAGCAGTTCTTC.

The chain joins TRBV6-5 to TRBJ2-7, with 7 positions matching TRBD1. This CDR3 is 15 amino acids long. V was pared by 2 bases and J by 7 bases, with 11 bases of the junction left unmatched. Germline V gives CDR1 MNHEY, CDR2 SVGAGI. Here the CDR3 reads CASSYGRGFLGEQYF. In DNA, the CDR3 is TGTGCCAGCAGTTACGGCAGGGGGTTTTTGGGGGAGCAGTACTTC.

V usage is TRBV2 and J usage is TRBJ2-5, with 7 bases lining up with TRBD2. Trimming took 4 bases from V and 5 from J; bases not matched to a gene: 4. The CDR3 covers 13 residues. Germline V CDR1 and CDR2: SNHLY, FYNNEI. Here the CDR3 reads CASSVASGETQYF. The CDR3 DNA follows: TGTGCCAGCAGTGTGGCTAGCGGCGAGACCCAGTACTTC.

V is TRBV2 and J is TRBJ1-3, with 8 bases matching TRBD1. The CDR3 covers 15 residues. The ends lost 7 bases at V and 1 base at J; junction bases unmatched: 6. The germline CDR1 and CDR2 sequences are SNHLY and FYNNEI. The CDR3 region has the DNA TGTGCCAGCAATGTAGACAGGGGTTCTGGAAACACCATATATTTT. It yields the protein CASNVDRGSGNTIYF.

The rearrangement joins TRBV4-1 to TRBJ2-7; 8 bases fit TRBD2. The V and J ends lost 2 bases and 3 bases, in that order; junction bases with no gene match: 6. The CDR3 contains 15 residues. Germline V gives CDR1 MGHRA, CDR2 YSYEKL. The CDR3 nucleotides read TGCGCCAGCAGCCAAAAACTAGCGGAAAGCTACGAGCAGTACTTC. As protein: CASSQKLAESYEQYF.

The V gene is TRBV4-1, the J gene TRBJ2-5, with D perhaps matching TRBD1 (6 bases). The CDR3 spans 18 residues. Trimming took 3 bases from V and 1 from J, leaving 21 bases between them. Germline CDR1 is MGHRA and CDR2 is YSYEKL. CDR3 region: CASSHRISRGKAQETQYF. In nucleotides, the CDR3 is TGCGCCAGCAGCCATAGAATATCCAGGGGAAAGGCCCAAGAGACCCAGTACTTC.

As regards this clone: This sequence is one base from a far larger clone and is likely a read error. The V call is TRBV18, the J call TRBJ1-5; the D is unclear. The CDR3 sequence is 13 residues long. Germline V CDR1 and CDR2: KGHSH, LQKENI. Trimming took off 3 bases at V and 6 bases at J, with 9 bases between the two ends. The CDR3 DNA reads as TGTGCCAGCTCACCGACGGGCAGTCAGCCCCAGCATTTT. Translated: CASSPTGSQPQHF.

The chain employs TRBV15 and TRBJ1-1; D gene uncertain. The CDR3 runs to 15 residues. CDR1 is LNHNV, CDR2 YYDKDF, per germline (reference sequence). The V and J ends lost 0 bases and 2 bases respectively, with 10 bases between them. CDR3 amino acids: CATSRDRPANTEAFF. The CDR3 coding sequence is TGTGCCACCAGCAGAGATCGACCAGCAAACACTGAAGCTTTCTTT.

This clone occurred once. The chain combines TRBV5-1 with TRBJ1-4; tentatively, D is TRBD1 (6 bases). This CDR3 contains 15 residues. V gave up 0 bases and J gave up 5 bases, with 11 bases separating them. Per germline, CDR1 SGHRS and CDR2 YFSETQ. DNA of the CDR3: TGCGCCAGCAGCTTGGGCGGGGGCCTCAATGAAAAACTGTTTTTT. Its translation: CASSLGGGLNEKLFF.

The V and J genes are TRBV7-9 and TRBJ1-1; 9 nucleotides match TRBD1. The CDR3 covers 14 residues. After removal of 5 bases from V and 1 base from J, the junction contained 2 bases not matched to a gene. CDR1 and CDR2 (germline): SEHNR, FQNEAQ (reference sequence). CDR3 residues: CASSPGQGNTEAFF. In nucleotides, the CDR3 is TGTGCCAGCAGCCCGGGACAGGGGAACACTGAAGCTTTCTTT. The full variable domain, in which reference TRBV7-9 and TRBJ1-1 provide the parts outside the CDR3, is DTGVSQNPRHKITKRGQNVTFRCDPISEHNRLYWYRQTLGQGPEFLTYFQNEAQLEKSRLLSDRFSAERPKGSFSTLEIQRTEQGDSAMYLCASSPGQGNTEAFFGQGTRLTVV.

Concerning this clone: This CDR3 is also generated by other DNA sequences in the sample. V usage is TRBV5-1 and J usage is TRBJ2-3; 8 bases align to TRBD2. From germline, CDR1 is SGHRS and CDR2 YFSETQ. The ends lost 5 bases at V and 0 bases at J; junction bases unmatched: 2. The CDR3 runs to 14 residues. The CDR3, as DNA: TGCGCCAGCAGAATAGCGGGGAGCACAGATACGCAGTATTTT. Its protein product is CASRIAGSTDTQYF.

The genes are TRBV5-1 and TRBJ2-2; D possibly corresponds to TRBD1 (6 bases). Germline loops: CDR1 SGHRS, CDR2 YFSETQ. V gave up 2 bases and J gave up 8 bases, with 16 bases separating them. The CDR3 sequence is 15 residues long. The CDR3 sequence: CASSFAGAHRGELFF. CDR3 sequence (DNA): TGCGCCAGCAGCTTCGCAGGGGCCCACAGAGGGGAGCTGTTTTTT.

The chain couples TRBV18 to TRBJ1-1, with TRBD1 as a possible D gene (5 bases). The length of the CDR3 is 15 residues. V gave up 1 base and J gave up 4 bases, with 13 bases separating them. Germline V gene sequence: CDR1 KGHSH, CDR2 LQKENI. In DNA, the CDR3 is TGTGCCAGCTCACCACTTACAGGCGCCGGCACTGAAGCTTTCTTT. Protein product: CASSPLTGAGTEAFF.

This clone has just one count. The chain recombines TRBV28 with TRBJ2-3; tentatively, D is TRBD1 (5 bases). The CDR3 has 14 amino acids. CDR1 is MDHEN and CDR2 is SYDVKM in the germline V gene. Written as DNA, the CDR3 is TGTGCTACTGGGGCCCCCGTAAGCACAGATACGCAGTATTTT. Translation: CATGAPVSTDTQYF. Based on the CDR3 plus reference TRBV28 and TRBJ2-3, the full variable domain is DVKVTQSSRYLVKRTGEKVFLECVQDMDHENMFWYRQDPGLGLRLIYFSYDVKMKEKGDIPEGYSVSREKKERFSLILESASTNQTSMYLCATGAPVSTDTQYFGPGTRLTVL.

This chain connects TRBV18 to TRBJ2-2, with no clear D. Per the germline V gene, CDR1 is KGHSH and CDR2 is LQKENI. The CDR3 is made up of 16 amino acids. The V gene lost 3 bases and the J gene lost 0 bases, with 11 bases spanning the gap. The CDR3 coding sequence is TGTGCCAGCTCACCCCGGGCCAACGCGAACACCGGGGAGCTGTTTTTT. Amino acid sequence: CASSPRANANTGELFF.

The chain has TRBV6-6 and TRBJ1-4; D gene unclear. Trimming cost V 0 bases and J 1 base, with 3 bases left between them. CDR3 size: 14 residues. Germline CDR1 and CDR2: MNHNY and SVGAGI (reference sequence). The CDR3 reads CASSYSLTNEKLFF. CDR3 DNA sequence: TGTGCCAGCAGTTACTCCCTAACTAATGAAAAACTGTTTTTT.

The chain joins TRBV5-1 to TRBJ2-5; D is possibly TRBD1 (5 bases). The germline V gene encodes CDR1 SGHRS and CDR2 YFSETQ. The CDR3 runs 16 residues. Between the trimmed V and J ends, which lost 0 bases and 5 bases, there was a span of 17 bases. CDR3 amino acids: CASSLETAPVLETQYF. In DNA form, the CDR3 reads TGCGCCAGCAGCTTGGAGACAGCGCCAGTATTGGAGACCCAGTACTTC.

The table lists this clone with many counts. Written as DNA, the CDR3 is TGTGCCAGCAGCTTGGTCTTAGCGGGAAGTCTCGAGCAGTACTTC. This translates into CASSLVLAGSLEQYF. V usage is TRBV5-5 and J usage is TRBJ2-7; 8 bases match TRBD2. The CDR3 runs to 15 residues. Trimming cost V 0 bases and J 6 bases; bases outside gene matches: 8. The V gene's germline CDR1 is SGHKS and CDR2 YYEKEE (reference sequence).

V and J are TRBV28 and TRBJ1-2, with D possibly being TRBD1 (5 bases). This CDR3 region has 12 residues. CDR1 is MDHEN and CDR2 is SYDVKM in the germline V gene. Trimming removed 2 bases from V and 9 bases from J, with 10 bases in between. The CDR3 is CASSLHTGRYTF. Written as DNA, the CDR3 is TGTGCCAGCAGTTTACATACAGGCCGCTACACCTTC.